This T cell receptor beta chain was documented in a study of T cells after yellow fever vaccination. MiXCR, applied by TCRdb to the 5' RACE reads, yields one record per CDR3 protein. In the table there are about 630,000 distinct CDR3 sequences, about 12% of which are singletons. The length of the CDR3 is 14 residues. The germline CDR1 and CDR2 sequences are LNHDA and SQIVND (reference sequence). The V gene lost 5 bases and the J gene lost 1 base, with 11 bases spanning the gap. The chain recombines TRBV19 with TRBJ2-5; D ambiguous. The source is a man aged 25-45 years who received the YFV17D yellow fever vaccine. The material sequenced was PBMCs, taken on the day of the yellow fever booster vaccination. The CDR3 protein is CASSYSDLQETQYF. The CDR3 DNA reads as TGTGCCAGTAGTTATTCGGATCTCCAAGAGACCCAGTACTTC.